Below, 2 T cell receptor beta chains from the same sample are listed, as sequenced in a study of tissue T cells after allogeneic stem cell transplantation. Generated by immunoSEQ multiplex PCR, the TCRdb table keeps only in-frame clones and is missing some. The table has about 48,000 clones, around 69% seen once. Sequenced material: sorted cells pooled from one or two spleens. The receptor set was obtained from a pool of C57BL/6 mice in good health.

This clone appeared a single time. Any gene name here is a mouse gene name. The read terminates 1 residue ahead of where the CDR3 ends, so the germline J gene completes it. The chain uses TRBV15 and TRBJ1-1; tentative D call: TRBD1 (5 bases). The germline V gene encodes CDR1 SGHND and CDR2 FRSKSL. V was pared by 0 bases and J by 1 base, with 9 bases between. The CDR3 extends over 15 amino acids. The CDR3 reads CASSLALGRNTEVFF. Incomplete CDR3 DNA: TGTGCCAGCAGTTTAGCGCTGGGGCGGAACACAGAAGTCTTC. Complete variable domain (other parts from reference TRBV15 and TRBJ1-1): DAGVTQTPRHEVAEKGQTIILKCEPVSGHNDLFWYRQTKIQGLELLSYFRSKSLMEDGGAFKDRFKAEMLNSSFSTLKIQPTEPKDSAVYLCASSLALGRNTEVFFGKGTRLTVV.

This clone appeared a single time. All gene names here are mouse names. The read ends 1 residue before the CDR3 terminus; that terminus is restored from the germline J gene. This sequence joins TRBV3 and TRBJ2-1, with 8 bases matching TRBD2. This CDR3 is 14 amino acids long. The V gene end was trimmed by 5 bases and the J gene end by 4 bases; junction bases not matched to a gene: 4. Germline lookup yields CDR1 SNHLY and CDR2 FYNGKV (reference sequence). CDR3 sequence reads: CASSAGTGYAEQFF. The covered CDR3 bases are TGTGCCAGCAGCGCCGGGACTGGTTATGCTGAGCAGTTC.